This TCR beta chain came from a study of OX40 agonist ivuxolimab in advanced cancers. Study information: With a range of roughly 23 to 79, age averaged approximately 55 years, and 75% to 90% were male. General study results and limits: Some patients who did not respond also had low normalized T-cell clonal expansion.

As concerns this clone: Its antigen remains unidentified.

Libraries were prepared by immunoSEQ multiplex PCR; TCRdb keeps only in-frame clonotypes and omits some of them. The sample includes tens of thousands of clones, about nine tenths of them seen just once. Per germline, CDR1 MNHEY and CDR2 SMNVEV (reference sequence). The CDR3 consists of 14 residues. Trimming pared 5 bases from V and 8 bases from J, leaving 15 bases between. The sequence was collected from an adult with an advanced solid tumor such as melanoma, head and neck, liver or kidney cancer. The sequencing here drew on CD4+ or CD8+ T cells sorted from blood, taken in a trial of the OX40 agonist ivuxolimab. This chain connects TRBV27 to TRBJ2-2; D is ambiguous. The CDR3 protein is CASSPWAAVGELFF. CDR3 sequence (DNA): TGTGCCAGCAGTCCTTGGGCCGCTGTGGGGGAGCTGTTTTTT.